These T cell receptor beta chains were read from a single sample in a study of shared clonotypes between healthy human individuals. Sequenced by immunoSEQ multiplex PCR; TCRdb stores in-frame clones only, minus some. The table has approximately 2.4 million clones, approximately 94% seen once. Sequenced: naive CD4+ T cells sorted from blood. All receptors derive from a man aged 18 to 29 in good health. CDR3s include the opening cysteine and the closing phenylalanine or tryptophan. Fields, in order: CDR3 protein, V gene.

CASSESREQYF TRBV2
CATRTGTNHNEKLFF TRBV6-1
CASSIDHRRYSNQPQHF TRBV19
CASRPGEINSPLHF TRBV5-4
CASRGQGAGRNSPLHF TRBV7-2
CASTSDTGFTDTQYF TRBV21-1
CASRSLGTGGLHEQYF TRBV28
CASSRETSGVQETQYF TRBV4-2
CASSPDFGGYYEQYF TRBV19
CASSLAGHSNQPQHF TRBV11-2
CASSHNRWEDTGELFF TRBV28
CAWSVVKKGNQPQHF TRBV30
CASSPGVSNSPLHF TRBV7-8
CSVEADSETQYF TRBV29-1
CSAAGRYGYTF TRBV20-1
CASTGTGENYGYTF TRBV5-1
CASSLDTSALYGYTF TRBV7-9
CASSLDSGGREQYF TRBV7-2
CASSPHLSSGVETQYF TRBV5-1
CASSLAGASYNEQFF TRBV5-1
CASSYPPQGAYGTGELFF TRBV2
CAIRPSGANVLTF TRBV6-5
CASSLGGGRNDGSPLHF TRBV5-4
CAWSRGQPYEQYF TRBV30
CASSILLAGVYEQYF TRBV19
CASRPGTGVWGTQYF TRBV6-5
CASSITGTTVGADYGYTF TRBV28
CASSVVGLDTGELFF TRBV9
CASSESRQGRNEQYF TRBV10-1
CASSLRRGYQPQHF TRBV28
CASSLRVGQAGNIQYF TRBV28
CASRELGETQYF TRBV2
CASQAQGGDEQFF TRBV5-1
CASSQGHGELFF TRBV7-2
CASSVGRVLTYEQYF TRBV6-5
CAIRGTGGYEQYF TRBV10-3
CASSLETGVNSPLHF TRBV5-1
CASSLQERVNTEAFF TRBV7-9
CASSGQHNEQFF TRBV6-5
CASSSGVGTGGFGYTF TRBV5-4
CASSLSGELFF TRBV27
CSVTGVGQPQHF TRBV29-1
CASKWGLTGELFF TRBV19
CASSPPGQGNEKLFF TRBV18
CASSKADEGSGEQYF TRBV21-1
CASSLEVGYGTEAFF TRBV5-1
CASSQDNGPLQYF TRBV4-3
CASSRDGGAGTYEQYF TRBV5-4
CASSPGGSPGYEQYF TRBV5-4
CASSPGSGTDLTIYF TRBV18
CSGTTGYGYTF TRBV29-1
CASSLVLVRGTGELFF TRBV28
CARSLVAGDSYEQYF TRBV5-3
CASSAAGLKGVNGGYTF TRBV25-1
CANYTPGHRVRVGYTF TRBV21-1
CAWSVGGPNEQYF TRBV30
CASSPQNNEQFF TRBV11-2